These 3 T cell receptor beta chains were sequenced from one sample in a study of T-cell reconstitution after alpha-beta-depleted transplantation in children (TCRdb year 2016). What the treatment or condition label conveys for this sample: allogeneic hematopoietic cell transplantation with graft depleted of TCRalphabeta T cells and CD19 B cells. Library construction relied on PCR. Reads for this sample came from an Illumina HiSeq 2500. TCR library preparation used molecular barcoding, with unique molecular identifiers applied to normalize quantification of the TCRbeta repertoire. The public sequencing data were trimmed at Q25 with fastp and processed into clonotypes with MiXCR by TCRdb, which kept only in-frame beta chains. When rows share a CDR3 protein, they turn into one entry using the most common DNA and genes. This sample has 600,000 to 700,000 distinct CDR3 sequences in its table, and approximately 14% of those were observed once. Of the sample, about 0.77% is held by the ten largest clones.

Source: PBMCs, taken before TCRalphabeta/CD19-depleted stem cell transplant. The receptors originated from a girl aged 2 to 9 with congenital amegakaryocytic thrombocytopenia, due to receive a stem cell transplant.

In its sample, this clonotype was seen a few times. The CDR3 loop is CATSLRGKRDNEQFF. DNA of the CDR3: TGCGCCACCTCCCTCCGGGGAAAAAGGGACAATGAGCAGTTCTTC. V usage is TRBV10-1 and J usage is TRBJ2-1; D perhaps matches TRBD2 (5 bases). Trimming pared 10 bases from V and 5 bases from J, leaving 21 bases between. Germline lookup yields CDR1 WNHNN and CDR2 SYGVQD (reference sequence). The CDR3 is 15 amino acids.

This clonotype was seen ten or more times. This chain links TRBV29-1 with TRBJ2-3, with 13 bases fitting TRBD2. CDR1 and CDR2 (germline): SQVTM, ANQGSEA. The CDR3 contains 18 residues. Germline trimming cut 6 bases from V and 6 bases from J; bases unmatched to any gene: 18. The CDR3 bases are TGCAGCGTCGAACGCCGGACTAGCGGGAGAATGGTGTCGGATACGCAGTATTTT. Translated: CSVERRTSGRMVSDTQYF.

In its sample, this clonotype was seen a few times. The chain carries TRBV7-9 and TRBJ2-1; TRBD2 matches 8 bases. This CDR3 is 15 amino acids long. Unmatched junction bases numbered 8, after V lost 3 bases and J lost 7 bases. Germline V CDR1 and CDR2: SEHNR, FQNEAQ (reference sequence). Written as DNA, the CDR3 is TGTGCCAGCAGCTTGGGCGGGAGGCTCGGGAATGAGCAGTTCTTC. It encodes CASSLGGRLGNEQFF.